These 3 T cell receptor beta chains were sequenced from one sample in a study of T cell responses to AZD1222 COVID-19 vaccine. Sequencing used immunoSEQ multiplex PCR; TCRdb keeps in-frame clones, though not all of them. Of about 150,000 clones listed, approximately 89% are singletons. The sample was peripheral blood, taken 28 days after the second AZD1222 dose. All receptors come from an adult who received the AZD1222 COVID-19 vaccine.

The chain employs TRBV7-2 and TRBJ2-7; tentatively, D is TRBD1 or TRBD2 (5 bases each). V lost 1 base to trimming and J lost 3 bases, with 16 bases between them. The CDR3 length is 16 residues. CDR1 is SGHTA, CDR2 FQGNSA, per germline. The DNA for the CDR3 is TGTGCCAGCAGCTTAGTTGGCAGGGAGACGTACTACGAGCAGTACTTC. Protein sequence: CASSLVGRETYYEQYF. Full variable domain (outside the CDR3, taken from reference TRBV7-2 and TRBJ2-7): GAGVSQSPSNKVTEKGKDVELRCDPISGHTALYWYRQSLGQGLEFLIYFQGNSAPDKSGLPSDRFSAERTGGSVSTLTIQRTQQEDSAVYLCASSLVGRETYYEQYFGPGTRLTVT.

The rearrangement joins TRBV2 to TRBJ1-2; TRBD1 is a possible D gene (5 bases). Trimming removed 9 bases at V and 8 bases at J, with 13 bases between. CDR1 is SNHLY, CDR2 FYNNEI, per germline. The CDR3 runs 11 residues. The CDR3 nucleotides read TGTGCCAGTGCCGCAGGGCCCGGCTACACCTTC. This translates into CASAAGPGYTF.

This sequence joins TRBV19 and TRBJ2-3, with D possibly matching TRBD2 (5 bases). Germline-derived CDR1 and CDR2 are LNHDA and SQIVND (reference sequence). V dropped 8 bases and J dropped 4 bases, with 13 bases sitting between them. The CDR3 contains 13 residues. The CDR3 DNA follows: TGTGCCAGTGAGGGTTCCGGCGCAGATACGCAGTATTTT. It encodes CASEGSGADTQYF.